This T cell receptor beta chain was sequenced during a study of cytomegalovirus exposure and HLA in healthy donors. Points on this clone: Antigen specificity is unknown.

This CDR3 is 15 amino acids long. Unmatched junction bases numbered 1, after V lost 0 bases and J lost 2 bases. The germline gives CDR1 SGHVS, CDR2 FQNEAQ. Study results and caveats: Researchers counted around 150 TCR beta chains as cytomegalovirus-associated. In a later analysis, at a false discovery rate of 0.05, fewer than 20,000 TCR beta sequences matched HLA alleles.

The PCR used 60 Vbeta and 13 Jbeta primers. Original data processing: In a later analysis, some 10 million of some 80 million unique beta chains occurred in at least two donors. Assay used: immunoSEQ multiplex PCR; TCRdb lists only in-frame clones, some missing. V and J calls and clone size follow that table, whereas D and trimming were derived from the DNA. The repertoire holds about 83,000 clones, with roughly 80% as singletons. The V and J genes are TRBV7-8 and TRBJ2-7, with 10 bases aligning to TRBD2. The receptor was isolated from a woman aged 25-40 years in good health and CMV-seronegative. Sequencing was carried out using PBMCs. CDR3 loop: CASSLALAGAYEQYF. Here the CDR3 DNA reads TGTGCCAGCAGCTTAGCTCTAGCGGGAGCCTACGAGCAGTACTTC.